The 25 T cell receptor beta chains below were found in one sample sequenced in a study of patients and donors after allogeneic stem cell transplantation. TCRdb analysed the RT-PCR reads with MiXCR anew, one entry per CDR3 protein. Counted here are about 230,000 distinct CDR3 sequences, roughly 14% occurring once; the ten biggest clones make up under 14%. The sample was blood, either unsorted or a sorted T cell fraction (not recorded which). The receptors stem from a human donor who was either an allogeneic HSCT recipient or a stem cell or donor lymphocyte infusion donor (not recorded which). It is not recorded whose cells these are; they may come from a transplant donor.

This clonotype has a count of ten or more. The gene calls are TRBV20-1 and TRBJ2-7; 9 bases line up with TRBD1. CDR3 length: 14 amino acids. CDR1 DFQATT and CDR2 SNEGSKA come from the germline V gene (reference sequence). After removal of 5 bases from V and 7 bases from J, the junction contained 12 bases not matched to a gene. This chain's CDR3 is CSAGGQGGGYEQYF. The DNA for the CDR3 is TGCAGTGCTGGGGGACAGGGTGGAGGGTATGAGCAGTACTTC.

A few counts support this clonotype. V gene TRBV25-1 combines with J gene TRBJ1-6, with D perhaps matching TRBD1 (6 bases). CDR3 length: 14 residues. The V gene lost 4 bases and the J gene lost 8 bases, with 12 bases spanning the gap. Per the germline V gene, CDR1 is MGHDK and CDR2 is SYGVNS. As DNA, the CDR3 is TGTGCCAGCAGTGCCCGGACAGCCCATTCACCCCTCCACTTT. It codes for CASSARTAHSPLHF.

The V gene is TRBV28, the J gene TRBJ1-5; D possibly corresponds to TRBD1 (6 bases). The CDR3 runs to 14 residues. V was pared by 7 bases and J by 7 bases, with 17 bases between. Germline assignment: CDR1 MDHEN and CDR2 SYDVKM. The CDR3 sequence is CASTLGGGRQPQHF. CDR3 bases: TGTGCCAGCACCCTAGGAGGGGGAAGGCAGCCCCAGCATTTT.

This clonotype was observed a few times. This chain links TRBV27 with TRBJ1-4; maybe TRBD1 (5 bases). The CDR3 runs to 15 residues. Looked up from germline, CDR1 is MNHEY and CDR2 is SMNVEV (reference sequence). The ends were cut back, 4 bases at V and 8 bases at J, with 17 bases in the middle. This CDR3 reads CASSSKTDPPEKLFF. Here the CDR3 DNA reads TGTGCCAGCAGTTCCAAGACAGACCCTCCCGAAAAACTGTTTTTT.

This clonotype appeared a few times. V gene TRBV27 combines with J gene TRBJ1-6; 7 positions match TRBD1. V trimming: 2 bases; J trimming: 9 bases; junction bases outside the gene matches: 10. Germline assignment: CDR1 MNHEY and CDR2 SMNVEV (reference sequence). CDR3 length: 16 residues. The CDR3 nucleotides read TGTGCCAGCAGTTTACAGACCCCAGGGGGTGGTTCACCCCTCCACTTT. As protein: CASSLQTPGGGSPLHF.

This clonotype came up many times. The chain has TRBV12-3 or TRBV12-4 and TRBJ1-2; TRBD1 is a possible D gene (5 bases). The V gene lost 7 bases and the J gene lost 7 bases, with 16 bases spanning the gap. There are 13 residues in the CDR3. The CDR3 loop is CASNHRRLGGYTF. For the CDR3, the DNA is TGTGCCAGCAATCACAGGAGATTGGGTGGCTACACCTTC.

In its sample, this clonotype was seen many times. The V call is TRBV15, the J call TRBJ2-1, with D tentatively TRBD2 (8 bases). Germline CDR1 reads LNHNV; CDR2 reads YYDKDF (reference sequence). With 0 bases removed from V and 9 bases from J, the gap between germline ends came to 21 bases. The CDR3 runs 17 residues. DNA of the CDR3: TGTGCCACCAGCAGAGATTGGGCAGGGGGACTAGGTGGTGAGCAGTTCTTC. Translation gives CATSRDWAGGLGGEQFF.

This clonotype was seen ten or more times. The chain joins TRBV20-1 to TRBJ1-2; 9 bases agree with TRBD1. This CDR3 has 15 amino acids. CDR1 is DFQATT, CDR2 SNEGSKA, per germline (reference sequence). V lost 2 bases and J lost 5; bases outside the gene matches: 9. The CDR3 loop reads CSARLPDRGDYGYTF. CDR3 nucleotides: TGCAGTGCTAGACTTCCGGACAGGGGAGATTATGGCTACACCTTC.

CDR3 DNA: TGTGCCAGCATGGGGGTTTATGGCTACACCTTC. This codes for CASMGVYGYTF. The chain links TRBV28 to TRBJ1-2; D is possibly TRBD1 (5 bases). Per germline, CDR1 MDHEN and CDR2 SYDVKM. The CDR3 has 11 amino acids. V was shortened by 7 bases and J by 5 bases, with 8 bases between the two germline ends.

The chain has TRBV20-1 and TRBJ2-7, with 13 positions matching TRBD2. Unmatched junction bases numbered 10, after V lost 0 bases and J lost 5 bases. CDR1 and CDR2 from the germline V gene are DFQATT and SNEGSKA (reference sequence). The CDR3 length is 17 residues. CDR3 sequence: CSARDLRLAGGVDEQYF. CDR3 sequence (DNA): TGCAGTGCTAGAGATTTAAGACTAGCGGGGGGAGTGGACGAGCAGTACTTC.

This chain uses TRBV20-1 with TRBJ2-3, with D possibly matching TRBD1 (6 bases). Trimming cost V 5 bases and J 0 bases, with 12 bases left between them. CDR3 length equals 14 residues. The germline V gene has CDR1 DFQATT and CDR2 SNEGSKA (reference sequence). The CDR3 here is CSAGPGQSTDTQYF. The CDR3 nucleotides are TGCAGTGCTGGCCCGGGACAAAGCACAGATACGCAGTATTTT.

In its sample, this clonotype was seen many times. The V call is TRBV10-3, the J call TRBJ2-5; D is undetermined. Trimming removed 2 bases at V and 1 base at J, with 5 bases between. This CDR3 spans 13 amino acids. Germline CDR1 reads ENHRY; CDR2 reads SYGVKD. The CDR3 DNA sequence: TGTGCCATCAGTGAGGGCAGCCAAGAGACCCAGTACTTC. Residues: CAISEGSQETQYF.

The chain carries TRBV14 and TRBJ2-6; perhaps TRBD2 as D (5 bases). V lost 5 bases to trimming and J lost 1 base, with 12 bases between them. From germline, CDR1 is SGHDN and CDR2 FVKESK. The CDR3 extends over 16 amino acids. The CDR3 loop is CASSEVSGSGANVLTF. The CDR3, as DNA: TGTGCCAGCAGCGAAGTCTCGGGGTCTGGGGCCAACGTCCTGACTTTC.

V usage is TRBV27 and J usage is TRBJ1-2; 9 bases map to TRBD1. Germline CDR1 is MNHEY and CDR2 is SMNVEV (reference sequence). V shed 8 bases and J 6 bases; nucleotides not matched to a gene: 13. The CDR3 runs to 15 residues. The CDR3 region has the DNA TGTGCCAGCGGATTGCGTGCCGGGACAGGGCATGGCTACACCTTC. Translated: CASGLRAGTGHGYTF.

As DNA, the CDR3 is TGTGCCAGCAGTTTAAGAGGGTCGGGGGAGCAGTACTTC. Its translation is CASSLRGSGEQYF. V and J are TRBV12-3 or TRBV12-4 and TRBJ2-7; possibly TRBD2 for D (5 bases). The ends were cut back, 2 bases at V and 7 bases at J, with 12 bases in the middle. There are 13 residues in the CDR3.

At least ten counts were recorded for this clonotype. The V and J genes are TRBV2 and TRBJ2-5, with a weak D call TRBD1 (6 bases). The CDR3 is 12 residues long. Between the trimmed V and J ends, which lost 6 bases and 9 bases, there was a span of 14 bases. Germline V gives CDR1 SNHLY, CDR2 FYNNEI. The CDR3 here is CASRVQGRAQYF. The CDR3 nucleotides are TGTGCCAGCAGGGTACAGGGAAGGGCCCAGTACTTC.

This clonotype was picked up many times. The chain carries TRBV7-2 and TRBJ1-6; no definite D call. The CDR3 is 13 residues long. V was clipped by 2 bases and J by 8 bases, with 7 bases between them. Germline V gives CDR1 SGHTA, CDR2 FQGNSA. The CDR3, as DNA: TGTGCCAGCAGCTTAAACTTACATTCACCCCTCCACTTT. Protein sequence: CASSLNLHSPLHF.

The rearrangement joins TRBV7-2 to TRBJ2-7; D ambiguous. The CDR3 contains 14 residues. With 4 bases removed from V and 7 bases from J, the gap between germline ends came to 17 bases. Looked up from germline, CDR1 is SGHTA and CDR2 is FQGNSA. The CDR3 region is CASSSHGPSTEQYF. In DNA form, the CDR3 reads TGTGCCAGCAGCTCGCACGGACCATCCACAGAGCAGTACTTC.

This chain connects TRBV18 to TRBJ1-4, with TRBD1 as a possible D gene (6 bases). Germline lookup yields CDR1 KGHSH and CDR2 LQKENI. This CDR3 is built from 15 residues. V lost 6 bases and J lost 6, with 17 bases in between. The CDR3: CASSREGGRDEKLFF. In nucleotides, the CDR3 is TGTGCCAGCTCCCGAGAGGGGGGCAGGGATGAAAAACTGTTTTTT.

This clonotype was observed many times. The V call is TRBV10-3, the J call TRBJ2-2; TRBD2 matches at 8 bases. Losses at the gene ends were 3 bases for V and 3 bases for J; bases not matched to a gene: 3. The CDR3 is 15 amino acids. Germline V lookup: CDR1 ENHRY, CDR2 SYGVKD. In DNA form, the CDR3 reads TGTGCCATCAGTGAAGCGGGAGTTTACACCGGGGAGCTGTTTTTT. Its translation is CAISEAGVYTGELFF.

This clonotype was found a few times. V and J are TRBV28 and TRBJ2-7, with 10 bases lining up with TRBD1. Trimming took 7 bases from V and 6 from J; bases not matched to a gene: 12. This CDR3 has 15 residues. Germline lookup yields CDR1 MDHEN and CDR2 SYDVKM. DNA for the CDR3: TGTGCCAGCAACCTCCGGGACAGGGGAGTAGGCGAGCAGTACTTC. Residues: CASNLRDRGVGEQYF.

This clonotype has just a few counts. V gene TRBV28 combines with J gene TRBJ2-3; D unresolved. Germline V lookup: CDR1 MDHEN, CDR2 SYDVKM. This CDR3 comprises 15 residues. The V and J ends lost 1 base and 6 bases respectively, with 14 bases between them. In nucleotides, the CDR3 is TGTGCCAGCAGTTTATATGGCCCGGCTGGGGATACGCAGTATTTT. This codes for CASSLYGPAGDTQYF.

This sequence joins TRBV5-5 and TRBJ2-3; 7 positions match TRBD1. The CDR3 covers 16 residues. Trimming removed 2 bases from V and 3 bases from J; junction bases left unmatched: 9. Germline-derived CDR1 and CDR2 are SGHKS and YYEKEE (reference sequence). CDR3 nucleotides: TGTGCCAGCAGCTTCGGGCTGACAGGGAAAACAGATACGCAGTATTTT. This sequence encodes CASSFGLTGKTDTQYF.

This clonotype was counted only a few times. The CDR3 nucleotides are TGTGCCAGCAGAGAGGGAACAGGGGGCTACACCTTC. This sequence encodes CASREGTGGYTF. The chain uses TRBV6-5 and TRBJ1-2; D possibly corresponds to TRBD1 (6 bases). CDR3 length: 12 residues. Germline CDR1 reads MNHEY; CDR2 reads SVGAGI. The V end was cut by 6 bases, the J end by 8 bases, with 13 bases between.

The chain employs TRBV12-3 or TRBV12-4 and TRBJ2-7; D is uncertain. The CDR3 has 14 residues. V was shortened by 3 bases and J by 0 bases, with 9 bases between the two germline ends. The CDR3 DNA is TGTGCCAGCAGTTTTTTTTTGGGCTCCTACGAGCAGTACTTC. This encodes CASSFFLGSYEQYF.